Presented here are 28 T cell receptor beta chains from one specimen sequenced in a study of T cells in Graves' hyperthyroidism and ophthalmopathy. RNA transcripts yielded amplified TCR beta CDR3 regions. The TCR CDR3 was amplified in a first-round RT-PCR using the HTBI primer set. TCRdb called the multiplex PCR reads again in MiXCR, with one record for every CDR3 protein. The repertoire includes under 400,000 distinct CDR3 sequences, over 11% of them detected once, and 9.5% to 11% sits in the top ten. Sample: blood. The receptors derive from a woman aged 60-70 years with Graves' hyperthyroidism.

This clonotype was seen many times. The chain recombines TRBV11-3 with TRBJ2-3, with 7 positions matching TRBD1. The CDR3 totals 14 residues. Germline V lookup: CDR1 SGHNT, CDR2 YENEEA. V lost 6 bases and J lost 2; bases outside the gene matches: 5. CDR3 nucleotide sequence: TGTGCCAGCAGACGACAGGGAACCACAGATACGCAGTATTTT. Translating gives CASRRQGTTDTQYF.

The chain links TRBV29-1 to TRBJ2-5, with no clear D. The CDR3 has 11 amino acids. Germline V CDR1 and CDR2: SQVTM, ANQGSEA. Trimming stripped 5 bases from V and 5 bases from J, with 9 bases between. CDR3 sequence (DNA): TGCAGCGTTCTGGAAGGGGAGACCCAGTACTTC. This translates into CSVLEGETQYF.

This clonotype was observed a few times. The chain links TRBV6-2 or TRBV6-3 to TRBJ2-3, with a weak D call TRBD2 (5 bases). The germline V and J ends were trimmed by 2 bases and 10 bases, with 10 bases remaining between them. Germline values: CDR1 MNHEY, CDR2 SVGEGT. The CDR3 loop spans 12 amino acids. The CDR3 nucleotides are TGTGCCAGCAGTTACCCGCCGGAGGCGCAGTATTTT. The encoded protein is CASSYPPEAQYF.

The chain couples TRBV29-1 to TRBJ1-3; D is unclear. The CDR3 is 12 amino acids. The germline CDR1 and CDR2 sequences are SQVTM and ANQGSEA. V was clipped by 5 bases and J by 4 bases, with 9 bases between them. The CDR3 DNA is TGCAGCGTTACGGCAGGAGGAAACACCATATATTTT. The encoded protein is CSVTAGGNTIYF. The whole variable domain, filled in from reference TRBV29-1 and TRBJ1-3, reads SAVISQKPSRDICQRGTSLTIQCQVDSQVTMMFWYRQQPGQSLTLIATANQGSEATYESGFVIDKFPISRPNLTFSTLTVSNMSPEDSSIYLCSVTAGGNTIYFGEGSWLTVV.

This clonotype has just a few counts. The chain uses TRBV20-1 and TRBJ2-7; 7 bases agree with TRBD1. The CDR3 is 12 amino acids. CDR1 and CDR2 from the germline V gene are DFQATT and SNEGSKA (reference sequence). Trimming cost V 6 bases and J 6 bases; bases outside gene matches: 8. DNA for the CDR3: TGCAGTGCCCTACAGGGGTCCGGCGAGCAGTACTTC. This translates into CSALQGSGEQYF.

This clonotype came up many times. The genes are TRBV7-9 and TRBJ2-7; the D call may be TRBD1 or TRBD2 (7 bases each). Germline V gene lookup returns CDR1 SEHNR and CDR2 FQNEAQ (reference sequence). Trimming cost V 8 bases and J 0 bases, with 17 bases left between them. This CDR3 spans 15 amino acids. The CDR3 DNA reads TGTGCCAGCTCAGGGGGGGGTGAGAGCTCCTACGAGCAGTACTTC. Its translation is CASSGGGESSYEQYF.

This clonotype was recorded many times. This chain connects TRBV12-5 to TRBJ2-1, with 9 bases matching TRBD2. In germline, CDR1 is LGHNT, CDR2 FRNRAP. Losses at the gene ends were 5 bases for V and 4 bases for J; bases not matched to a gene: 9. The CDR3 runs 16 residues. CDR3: CASGRQLAGSYNEQFF. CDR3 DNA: TGTGCTAGTGGTCGCCAGCTAGCGGGATCATACAATGAGCAGTTCTTC. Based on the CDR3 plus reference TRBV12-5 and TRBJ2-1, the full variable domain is DARVTQTPRHKVTEMGQEVTMRCQPILGHNTVFWYRQTMMQGLELLAYFRNRAPLDDSGMPKDRFSAEMPDATLATLKIQPSEPRDSAVYFCASGRQLAGSYNEQFFGPGTRLTVL.

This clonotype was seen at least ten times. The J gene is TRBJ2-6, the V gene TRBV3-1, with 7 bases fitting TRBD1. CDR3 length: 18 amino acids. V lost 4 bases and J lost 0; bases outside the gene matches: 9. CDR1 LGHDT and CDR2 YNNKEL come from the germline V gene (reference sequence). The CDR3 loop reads CASSPATGRASGANVLTF. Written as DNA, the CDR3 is TGTGCCAGCAGCCCTGCGACAGGGCGGGCCTCTGGGGCCAACGTCCTGACTTTC.

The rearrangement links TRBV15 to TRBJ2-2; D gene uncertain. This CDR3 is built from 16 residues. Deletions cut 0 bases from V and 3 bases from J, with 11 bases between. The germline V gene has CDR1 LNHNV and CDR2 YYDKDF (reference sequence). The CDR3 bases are TGTGCCACCAGCAGAGATCGAGGCATTTACACCGGGGAGCTGTTTTTT. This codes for CATSRDRGIYTGELFF.

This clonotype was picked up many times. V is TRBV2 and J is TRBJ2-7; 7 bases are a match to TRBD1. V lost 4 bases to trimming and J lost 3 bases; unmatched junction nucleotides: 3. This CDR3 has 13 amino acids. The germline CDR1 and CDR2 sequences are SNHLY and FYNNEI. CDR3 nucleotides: TGTGCCAGCAGTGCTGACAGGGACTACGAGCAGTACTTC. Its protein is CASSADRDYEQYF. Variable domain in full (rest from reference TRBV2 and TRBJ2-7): EPEVTQTPSHQVTQMGQEVILRCVPISNHLYFYWYRQILGQKVEFLVSFYNNEISEKSEIFDDQFSVERPDGSNFTLKIRSTKLEDSAMYFCASSADRDYEQYFGPGTRLTVT.

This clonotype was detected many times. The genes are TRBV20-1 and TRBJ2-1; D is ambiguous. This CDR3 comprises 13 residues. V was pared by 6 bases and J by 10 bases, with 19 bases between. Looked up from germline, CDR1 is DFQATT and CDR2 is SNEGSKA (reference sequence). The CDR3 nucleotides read TGCAGTGCAAAAGTGTACGGGTCTTGGGAGCAGTTCTTC. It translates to CSAKVYGSWEQFF.

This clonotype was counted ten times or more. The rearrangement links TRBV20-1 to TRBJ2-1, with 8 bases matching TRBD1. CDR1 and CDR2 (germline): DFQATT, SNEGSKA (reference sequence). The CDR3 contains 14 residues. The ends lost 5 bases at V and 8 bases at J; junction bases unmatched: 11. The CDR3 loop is CSAPPGQVDYEQFF. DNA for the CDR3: TGCAGTGCTCCCCCGGGACAGGTGGACTATGAGCAGTTCTTC.

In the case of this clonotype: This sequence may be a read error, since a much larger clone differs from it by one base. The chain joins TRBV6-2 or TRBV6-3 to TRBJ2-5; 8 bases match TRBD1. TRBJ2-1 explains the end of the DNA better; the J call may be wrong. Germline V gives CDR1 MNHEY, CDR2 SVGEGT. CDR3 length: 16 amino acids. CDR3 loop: CASSPLGRQGQETQFF. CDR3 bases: TGTGCCAGCAGCCCGCTAGGACGACAGGGGCAAGAGACCCAGTTCTTC.

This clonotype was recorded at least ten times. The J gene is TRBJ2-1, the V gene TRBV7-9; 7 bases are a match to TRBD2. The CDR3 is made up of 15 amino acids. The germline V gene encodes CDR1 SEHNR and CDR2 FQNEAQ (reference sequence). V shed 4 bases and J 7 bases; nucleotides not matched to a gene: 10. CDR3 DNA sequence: TGTGCCAGCAGCTCCGCTGGGGGAGGGCCTAATGAGCAGTTCTTC. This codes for CASSSAGGGPNEQFF.

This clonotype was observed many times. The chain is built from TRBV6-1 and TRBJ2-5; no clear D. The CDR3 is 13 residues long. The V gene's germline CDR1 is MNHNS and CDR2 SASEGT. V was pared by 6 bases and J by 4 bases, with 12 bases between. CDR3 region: CASRLRGRETQYF. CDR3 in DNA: TGTGCCAGCAGACTTCGAGGAAGAGAGACCCAGTACTTC.

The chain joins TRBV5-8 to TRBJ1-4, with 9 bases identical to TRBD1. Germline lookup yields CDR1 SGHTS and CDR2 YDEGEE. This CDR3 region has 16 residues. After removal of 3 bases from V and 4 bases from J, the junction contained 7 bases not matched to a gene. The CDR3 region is CASSSLTGGRNEKLFF. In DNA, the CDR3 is TGTGCCAGCAGCTCCCTGACAGGGGGGCGTAATGAAAAACTGTTTTTT.

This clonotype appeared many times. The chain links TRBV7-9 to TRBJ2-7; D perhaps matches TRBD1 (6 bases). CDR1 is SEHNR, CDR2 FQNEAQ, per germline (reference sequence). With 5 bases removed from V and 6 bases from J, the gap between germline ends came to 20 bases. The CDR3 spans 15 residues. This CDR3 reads CASSPVQGSRGEQYF. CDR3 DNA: TGTGCCAGCAGCCCAGTACAGGGTAGTAGGGGCGAGCAGTACTTC.

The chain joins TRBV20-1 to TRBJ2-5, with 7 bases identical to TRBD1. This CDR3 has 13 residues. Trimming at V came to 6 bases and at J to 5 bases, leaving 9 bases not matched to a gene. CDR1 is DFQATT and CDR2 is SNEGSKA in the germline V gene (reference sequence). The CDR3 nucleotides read TGCAGTGCCAGGGACAGCGGCGAGGAGACCCAGTACTTC. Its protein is CSARDSGEETQYF.

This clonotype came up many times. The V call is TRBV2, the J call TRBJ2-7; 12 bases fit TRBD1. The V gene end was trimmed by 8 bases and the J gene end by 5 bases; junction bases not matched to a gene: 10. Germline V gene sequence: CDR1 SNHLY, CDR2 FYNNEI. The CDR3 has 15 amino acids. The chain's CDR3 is CASLQPGQGANEQYF. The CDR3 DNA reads TGTGCCAGCTTACAACCGGGACAGGGGGCCAACGAGCAGTACTTC.

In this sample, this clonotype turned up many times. The CDR3 protein is CASSEDSGFEQFF. The CDR3 DNA reads as TGTGCCAGCAGTGAGGACAGCGGGTTTGAGCAGTTCTTC. The V gene is TRBV2, the J gene TRBJ2-1; D possibly matches TRBD1 or TRBD2 (6 bases each). Germline CDR1 is SNHLY and CDR2 is FYNNEI. The CDR3 has 13 residues. Trimming shortened V by 3 bases and J by 9 bases, and 12 bases separated the two germline ends. The full variable domain, its missing parts supplied by reference TRBV2 and TRBJ2-1, is EPEVTQTPSHQVTQMGQEVILRCVPISNHLYFYWYRQILGQKVEFLVSFYNNEISEKSEIFDDQFSVERPDGSNFTLKIRSTKLEDSAMYFCASSEDSGFEQFFGPGTRLTVL.

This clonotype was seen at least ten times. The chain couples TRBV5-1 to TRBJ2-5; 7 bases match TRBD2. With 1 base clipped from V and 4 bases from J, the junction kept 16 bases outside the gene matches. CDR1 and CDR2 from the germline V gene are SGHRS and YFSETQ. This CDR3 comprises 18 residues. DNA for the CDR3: TGCGCCAGCAGCTTGTGGACCGTGGGGGGGACCAACATAGAGACCCAGTACTTC. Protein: CASSLWTVGGTNIETQYF.

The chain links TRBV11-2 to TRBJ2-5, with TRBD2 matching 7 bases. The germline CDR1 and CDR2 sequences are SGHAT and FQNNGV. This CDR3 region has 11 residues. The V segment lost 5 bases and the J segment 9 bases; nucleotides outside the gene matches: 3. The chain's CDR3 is CASSLGGSQYF. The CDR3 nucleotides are TGTGCCAGCAGCCTGGGAGGGTCCCAGTACTTC.

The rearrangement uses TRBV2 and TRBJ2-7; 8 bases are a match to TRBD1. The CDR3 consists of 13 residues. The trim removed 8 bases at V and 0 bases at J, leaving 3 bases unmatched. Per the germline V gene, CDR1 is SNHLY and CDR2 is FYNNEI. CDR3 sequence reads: CASGQGSSYEQYF. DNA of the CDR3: TGTGCCAGCGGACAGGGAAGCTCCTACGAGCAGTACTTC. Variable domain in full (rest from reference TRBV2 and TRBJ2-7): EPEVTQTPSHQVTQMGQEVILRCVPISNHLYFYWYRQILGQKVEFLVSFYNNEISEKSEIFDDQFSVERPDGSNFTLKIRSTKLEDSAMYFCASGQGSSYEQYFGPGTRLTVT.

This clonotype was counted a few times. The CDR3 is CASSLDRLEAFF. In DNA, the CDR3 is TGTGCCAGCAGCCTTGACAGGCTAGAAGCTTTCTTT. This chain connects TRBV5-4 to TRBJ1-1; D might be TRBD1 (6 bases). V lost 4 bases, J lost 8 bases, and 12 bases lay in between. This CDR3 region has 12 residues. Germline V gene lookup returns CDR1 SGHNT and CDR2 YYREEE (reference sequence).

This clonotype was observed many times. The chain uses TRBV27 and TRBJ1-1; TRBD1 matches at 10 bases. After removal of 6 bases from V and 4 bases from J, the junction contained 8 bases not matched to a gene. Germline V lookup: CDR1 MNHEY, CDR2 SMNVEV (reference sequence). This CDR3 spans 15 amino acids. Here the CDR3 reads CASSTGTGVATEAFF. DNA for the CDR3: TGTGCCAGCAGCACCGGGACAGGGGTGGCCACTGAAGCTTTCTTT.

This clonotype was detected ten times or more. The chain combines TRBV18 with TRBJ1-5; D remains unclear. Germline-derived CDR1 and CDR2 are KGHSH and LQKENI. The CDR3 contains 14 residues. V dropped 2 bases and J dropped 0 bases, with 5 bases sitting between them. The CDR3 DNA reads TGTGCCAGCTCACCAGGGAATAGCAATCAGCCCCAGCATTTT. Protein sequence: CASSPGNSNQPQHF.

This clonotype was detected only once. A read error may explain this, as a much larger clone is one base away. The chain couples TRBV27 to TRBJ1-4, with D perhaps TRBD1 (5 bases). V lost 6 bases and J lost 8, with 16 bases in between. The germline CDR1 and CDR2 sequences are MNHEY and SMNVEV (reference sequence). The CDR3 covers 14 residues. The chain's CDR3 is CASRGTGVDEKLFF. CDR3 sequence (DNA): TGTGCCAGCAGGGGGACGGGGGTAGACGAAAAACTGTTTTTT.

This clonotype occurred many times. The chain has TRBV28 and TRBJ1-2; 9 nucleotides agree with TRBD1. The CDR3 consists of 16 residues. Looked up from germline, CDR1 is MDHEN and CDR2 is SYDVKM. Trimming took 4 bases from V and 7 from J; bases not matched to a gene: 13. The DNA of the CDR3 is TGTGCCAGCAGTTCCCCGGGGGGACAGGGAGGATTTGGCTACACCTTC. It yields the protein CASSSPGGQGGFGYTF.